This TCR beta chain was obtained from a study of PD-1 blockade in classical Hodgkin lymphoma. Every patient relapsed after autologous stem cell transplantation, and brentuximab vedotin exposure varied. General study results and limits: The study found that TCR diversity rose significantly by C4D1 in CD4+ but not CD8+ cells. Newly diagnosed patients were said to have less baseline TCR diversity than healthy donors did. The drivers behind the repertoire differences, possibly disease activity or prior therapy, remain undefined. Complete responders' baseline diversity resembled that of newly diagnosed patients.

Trimming stripped 2 bases from V and 0 bases from J, with 13 bases between. Germline CDR1 and CDR2: SGHRS and YFSETQ. The CDR3 totals 16 residues. As concerns this clone: The antigen remains undetermined.

The repertoire was sequenced with immunoSEQ multiplex PCR; TCRdb's copy has only in-frame clones and lacks some. The profile shows approximately 13,000 clones, about 94% of them singletons. The chain couples TRBV5-1 to TRBJ2-3, with D possibly TRBD1 on 6 matching bases. This specimen consisted of peripheral blood mononuclear cells (PBMCs), obtained at baseline. The sequence was obtained from a human donor with classical Hodgkin lymphoma. CDR3 protein: CASSFSGTPSTDTQYF. CDR3 nucleotides: TGCGCCAGCAGCTTCTCCGGGACACCTAGCACAGATACGCAGTATTTT. Full variable domain (rest looked up from reference TRBV5-1 and TRBJ2-3): KAGVTQTPRYLIKTRGQQVTLSCSPISGHRSVSWYQQTPGQGLQFLFEYFSETQRNKGNFPGRFSGRQFSNSRSEMNVSTLELGDSALYLCASSFSGTPSTDTQYFGPGTRLTVL.